The subject of this entry is one T cell receptor (beta chain). Authors' processing steps: Cell counts per sample came from amplifying reference gene primers. Produced via immunoSEQ multiplex PCR; TCRdb's table is partial and in-frame only. The DNA was the basis for D and trimming; V, J and clone size are from that table. The sample holds roughly 120,000 clones, about nine tenths seen once. The data were obtained in a study of blood T cell repertoires in COVID-19. Study details: The United States, Italy and Spain were the sources of the acute and convalescent COVID-19 samples. From T cells, B-cell-depleted T cells, or PBMCs came the material, which was cDNA or gDNA.

Trimming left V 0 bases short and J 1 base short, with 7 bases between. The CDR3 consists of 15 residues. Germline V gene data show CDR1 as SGDLS and CDR2 as YYNGEE. This TCR was sampled from a human donor with active COVID-19. The donor label of this sample is uncertain. Specimen: peripheral blood. V is TRBV9 and J is TRBJ2-2, with D unresolved. This CDR3 is CASSVVAVNTGELFF. DNA for the CDR3: TGTGCCAGCAGCGTAGTGGCGGTGAACACCGGGGAGCTGTTTTTT.